This TCR beta chain appears in the sequencing data of a study of shared clonotypes between healthy human individuals. Every subset's genomic DNA went evenly onto several immunoSEQ plates. The protocol was immunoSEQ multiplex PCR, while the TCRdb copy is restricted to in-frame clones and leaves out a portion. In the table there are a few million clones, roughly 93% of which are singletons. A remark on this clone: Its antigen is still unknown.

V shed 0 bases and J 2 bases; nucleotides not matched to a gene: 9. There are 17 residues in the CDR3. Overall study findings and caveats: Compared with memory subsets, naive subsets generally had larger estimated richness. An anticipated effect of sequencing depth on clonotype sharing among donors was recognized. In having few donors, the study represented limited genetic and exposure-history diversity.

The chain uses TRBV5-3 and TRBJ2-7; 9 bases fit TRBD1. TRBV5-3 belongs to the ORF category, with a function that is uncertain. This TCR derives from a man between 18 and 35 years old in good health. Some clones in this sample may be carry-over from other donors' samples. The sample consisted of naive CD4+ T cells from PBMCs. Subset defined: CD45RA+ positively selected. Here the CDR3 reads CARSLAVRDREPYEQYF. The CDR3 coding sequence is TGTGCCAGAAGCTTGGCGGTCCGGGACAGGGAGCCCTACGAGCAGTACTTC.